Listed below are T cell receptor beta chains from one sample, sequenced in a study of cytomegalovirus exposure and HLA in healthy donors. Sequencing used immunoSEQ multiplex PCR; TCRdb keeps in-frame clones, though not all of them. Recorded here are some 75,000 clones; the top ten clones represent about 5%. The sequenced material came from PBMCs. The source of these receptors is a man aged 35 to 55 in good health and CMV-seronegative. Each CDR3 is given with its conserved first and last residue. D genes are given only for firm matches.

CDR3nt: TGTGCCAGCAGCGTAGGGGGAGTCAACGAGCAGTACTTC; CDR3aa: CASSVGGVNEQYF; d_gene: -; j_gene: TRBJ2-7; v_gene: TRBV9
CDR3nt: TGTGCCAGCAGCCGCAGGGGGCTGGAGCAGTTCTTC; CDR3aa: CASSRRGLEQFF; d_gene: TRBD1; j_gene: TRBJ2-1; v_gene: TRBV7-9
CDR3nt: TGCGCCAGCAGCTTGACAGGGTCCTACGAGCAGTACTTC; CDR3aa: CASSLTGSYEQYF; d_gene: -; j_gene: TRBJ2-7; v_gene: TRBV5-1
CDR3nt: TGTGCCAGCTCACCACCGAACCGGAGCGGAGGAAACACCATATATTTT; CDR3aa: CASSPPNRSGGNTIYF; d_gene: -; j_gene: TRBJ1-3; v_gene: TRBV18
CDR3nt: TGCGCCAGCAGCTTCGAGGGGGCAAGGGAGCAGTACTTC; CDR3aa: CASSFEGAREQYF; d_gene: TRBD1; j_gene: TRBJ2-7; v_gene: TRBV5-1
CDR3nt: TGTGCCAGCAGCTTTTCGGCAGGGTATATCACCGGGGAGCTGTTTTTT; CDR3aa: CASSFSAGYITGELFF; d_gene: -; j_gene: TRBJ2-2; v_gene: TRBV5-8
CDR3nt: TGTGCCAGCAGCTCTGAGCGGGGGCCCTACGAGCAGTACTTC; CDR3aa: CASSSERGPYEQYF; d_gene: TRBD2; j_gene: TRBJ2-7; v_gene: TRBV7-6
CDR3nt: TGTGCCAGCAGCCCCCGGTGGAACACTGAAGCTTTCTTT; CDR3aa: CASSPRWNTEAFF; d_gene: -; j_gene: TRBJ1-1; v_gene: TRBV7-9
CDR3nt: TGTGCCTGGAGTGCCGGGACAGAAGGAAACACCATATATTTT; CDR3aa: CAWSAGTEGNTIYF; d_gene: TRBD1; j_gene: TRBJ1-3; v_gene: TRBV30
CDR3nt: TGTGCCATCAGTGAGTCTAAGGGGACATACGAGCAGTACTTC; CDR3aa: CAISESKGTYEQYF; d_gene: -; j_gene: TRBJ2-7; v_gene: TRBV10-3
CDR3nt: TGTGCCAGCAGCTTACGCCCCCAGGGTGCTGAGCAGTTCTTC; CDR3aa: CASSLRPQGAEQFF; d_gene: -; j_gene: TRBJ2-1; v_gene: TRBV7-6
CDR3nt: TGTGCCAGTAGTTCCTACGAGGCCGTCGCAGATACGCAGTATTTT; CDR3aa: CASSSYEAVADTQYF; d_gene: -; j_gene: TRBJ2-3; v_gene: TRBV19
CDR3nt: TGTGCCAGTAGTAAGGGAGACCGGGAGGATGGCTACACCTTC; CDR3aa: CASSKGDREDGYTF; d_gene: -; j_gene: TRBJ1-2; v_gene: TRBV19
CDR3nt: TGTGCCACCAGCAGTTTCCGGTACGGGGACTCCTACGAGCAGTACTTC; CDR3aa: CATSSFRYGDSYEQYF; d_gene: -; j_gene: TRBJ2-7; v_gene: TRBV15
CDR3nt: TGTGCCAGCAGTTACTCCCAGGGCAATCAGCCCCAGCATTTT; CDR3aa: CASSYSQGNQPQHF; d_gene: -; j_gene: TRBJ1-5; v_gene: TRBV6-5
CDR3nt: TGTGCCAGCAGCTTAGACGGGTATTCTAGCGGCTACGAGCAGTACTTC; CDR3aa: CASSLDGYSSGYEQYF; d_gene: TRBD2; j_gene: TRBJ2-7; v_gene: TRBV7-2
CDR3nt: TGCAGCGTTGATCAGGATGGCTACACCTTC; CDR3aa: CSVDQDGYTF; d_gene: -; j_gene: TRBJ1-2; v_gene: TRBV29-1
CDR3nt: TGTGCCAGCTCGCAGCGGGGACTAGCGGTTGGCACCGGGGAGCTGTTTTTT; CDR3aa: CASSQRGLAVGTGELFF; d_gene: TRBD2; j_gene: TRBJ2-2; v_gene: TRBV18
CDR3nt: TGTGCCAGCAGTCCGCAGGGGGGCACGCAGTATTTT; CDR3aa: CASSPQGGTQYF; d_gene: -; j_gene: TRBJ2-3; v_gene: TRBV6-6
CDR3nt: TGTGCCCCCAAGACTATATCGATCTACGAGCAGTACTTC; CDR3aa: CAPKTISIYEQYF; d_gene: -; j_gene: TRBJ2-7; v_gene: TRBV27
CDR3nt: TGTGCCAGCAGCTTAGGGCCGGGACAGGGGATAAACACTGAAGCTTTCTTT; CDR3aa: CASSLGPGQGINTEAFF; d_gene: TRBD1; j_gene: TRBJ1-1; v_gene: TRBV11-2
CDR3nt: TGTGCCAGCAGCTATAGAGGCGGGGGGGGAGATGAGCAGTTCTTC; CDR3aa: CASSYRGGGGDEQFF; d_gene: TRBD2; j_gene: TRBJ2-1; v_gene: TRBV7-2
CDR3nt: TGTGCCAGCAGTCCTCGCCCACTAGCGGCTGGGTCCTCCTACGAGCAGTACTTC; CDR3aa: CASSPRPLAAGSSYEQYF; d_gene: TRBD2; j_gene: TRBJ2-7; v_gene: TRBV27
CDR3nt: TGTGCCAGCAGCTTAGGTGGGGCAGACCAAGAGACCCAGTACTTC; CDR3aa: CASSLGGADQETQYF; d_gene: -; j_gene: TRBJ2-5; v_gene: TRBV7-2
CDR3nt: TGTGCCAGTATGGACAGCAATGAGCAGTTCTTC; CDR3aa: CASMDSNEQFF; d_gene: -; j_gene: TRBJ2-1; v_gene: TRBV9
CDR3nt: TGTGCCAGTAGTCCCCGGGACATGGTAGATACGCAGTATTTT; CDR3aa: CASSPRDMVDTQYF; d_gene: -; j_gene: TRBJ2-3; v_gene: TRBV19
CDR3nt: TGCGCCAGCAGCCCTTCTAGCGACACCGGGGAGCTGTTTTTT; CDR3aa: CASSPSSDTGELFF; d_gene: -; j_gene: TRBJ2-2; v_gene: TRBV4-3
CDR3nt: TGTGCCAGCAGTTTTACAGGGCGAGCTTTCTTT; CDR3aa: CASSFTGRAFF; d_gene: -; j_gene: TRBJ1-1; v_gene: TRBV28
CDR3nt: TGCGCCAGCAGCTTCTCTCCGGGGGGAGCCCAGCCCCAGCATTTT; CDR3aa: CASSFSPGGAQPQHF; d_gene: -; j_gene: TRBJ1-5; v_gene: TRBV5-1
CDR3nt: TGTGCCAGCAGCTTAGGGGACAGGGACAGGCAGTACTTC; CDR3aa: CASSLGDRDRQYF; d_gene: TRBD1; j_gene: TRBJ2-7; v_gene: TRBV5-8
CDR3nt: TGTGCCAGCAGCCTAACGATGGTACAGGCGGGGGGGGCTTTCTTT; CDR3aa: CASSLTMVQAGGAFF; d_gene: -; j_gene: TRBJ1-1; v_gene: TRBV7-8
CDR3nt: TGTGCCAGCAGTTTTAGAGCGGGAGGTGAGACCCAGTACTTC; CDR3aa: CASSFRAGGETQYF; d_gene: TRBD2; j_gene: TRBJ2-5; v_gene: TRBV27
CDR3nt: TGCGCCAGCAGCCAAGGTTCCCAGTACACGCAGTATTTT; CDR3aa: CASSQGSQYTQYF; d_gene: -; j_gene: TRBJ2-3; v_gene: TRBV4-3
CDR3nt: TGTGCCAGCAGCTTAGCCCCGGGTTTGGATGGCTACACCTTC; CDR3aa: CASSLAPGLDGYTF; d_gene: -; j_gene: TRBJ1-2; v_gene: TRBV13
CDR3nt: TGTGCCAGTAGAGTCGAGGACTCTGGAAACACCATATATTTT; CDR3aa: CASRVEDSGNTIYF; d_gene: -; j_gene: TRBJ1-3; v_gene: TRBV19
CDR3nt: TGTGCCTGGAGGTGGCAGAATAATTCACCCCTCCACTTT; CDR3aa: CAWRWQNNSPLHF; d_gene: -; j_gene: TRBJ1-6; v_gene: TRBV30
CDR3nt: TGCGCCAGCAGCCAAGGGACAAGGGGTTACGAGCAGTACTTC; CDR3aa: CASSQGTRGYEQYF; d_gene: -; j_gene: TRBJ2-7; v_gene: TRBV5-1
CDR3nt: TGTGCCAGCAGCCCGGGACTAGCGTCGGACGAGCAGTACTTC; CDR3aa: CASSPGLASDEQYF; d_gene: TRBD2; j_gene: TRBJ2-7; v_gene: TRBV7-7
CDR3nt: TGTGCCAGCAGTGAATCCAGGGGGCATGGGAACACTGAAGCTTTCTTT; CDR3aa: CASSESRGHGNTEAFF; d_gene: TRBD1; j_gene: TRBJ1-1; v_gene: TRBV6-1
CDR3nt: TGTGCCAGCAGCCCACAGGGGGCGATGACCACTGAAGCTTTCTTT; CDR3aa: CASSPQGAMTTEAFF; d_gene: TRBD1; j_gene: TRBJ1-1; v_gene: TRBV7-8
CDR3nt: TGCGCCAGCCGGGAACAGGGGGAGCCCTCCTATGGCTACACCTTC; CDR3aa: CASREQGEPSYGYTF; d_gene: TRBD1; j_gene: TRBJ1-2; v_gene: TRBV10-2
CDR3nt: TGTGCCAGCCAGACAGGGGCCTATGGCTACACCTTC; CDR3aa: CASQTGAYGYTF; d_gene: TRBD1; j_gene: TRBJ1-2; v_gene: TRBV19
CDR3nt: TGTGCCAGCAGCAAAGGGCCCCTGTCTAGGGAGGATGAGCAGTTCTTC; CDR3aa: CASSKGPLSREDEQFF; d_gene: -; j_gene: TRBJ2-1; v_gene: TRBV21-1
CDR3nt: TGTGCCAGCAGGTTACAGGGAGTTCCAACAGATACGCAGTATTTT; CDR3aa: CASRLQGVPTDTQYF; d_gene: -; j_gene: TRBJ2-3; v_gene: TRBV5-6
CDR3nt: TGTGCCAGCAAGAAAACAGGGACCACCACTGAAGCTTTCTTT; CDR3aa: CASKKTGTTTEAFF; d_gene: -; j_gene: TRBJ1-1; v_gene: TRBV6-6